In its sample, the clone carrying this T cell receptor (beta chain) was seen once. The antigen remains undetermined. These data come from a study of T cell responses to AZD1222 COVID-19 vaccine. General study findings and limits: Most donors were white British and more were female, and clonal diversity was possibly underestimated.

Germline CDR1 LGHDT, CDR2 YNNKEL (reference sequence). Trimming left V 1 base short and J 2 bases short, with 12 bases between. CDR3 length: 15 amino acids. The protocol was immunoSEQ multiplex PCR, while the TCRdb copy is restricted to in-frame clones and leaves out a portion. This repertoire shows about 98,000 clones, 80% to 90% found once; its top ten account for about a tenth. The source of this sequence is an adult in good health. The chain links TRBV3-1 (or the pseudogene TRBV3-2) to TRBJ2-7; tentatively, D is TRBD1 or TRBD2 (5 bases each). The sequencing used peripheral blood, collected on day 0 of MenACWY control vaccination. The CDR3 coding sequence is TGTGCCAGCAGCCAAGCACCCGGGACGACCTACGAGCAGTACTTC. It specifies CASSQAPGTTYEQYF.